The sequence of this TCR beta chain was determined in a study of cytomegalovirus exposure and HLA in healthy donors. A remark on this clone: Its antigen is unknown.

This CDR3 is built from 11 residues. CDR1 and CDR2 from the germline V gene are SGHNT and YYREEE (reference sequence). V was clipped by 0 bases and J by 6 bases, with 4 bases between them. Using immunoSEQ multiplex PCR, the repertoire was profiled, and TCRdb retains in-frame clones only, with some absent. The sample lists over 200,000 clones; roughly 87% were seen once. Study-level points and caveats: TCR sequences were mostly rare, though some public TCRs occurred in many donors.

This TCR was sampled from a woman aged 25 to 45 in good health and CMV-seronegative. Sequenced material: PBMCs. This chain connects TRBV5-4 to TRBJ2-7; the D is unclear. CDR3 sequence (DNA): TGTGCCAGCAGCTTGGCGCGCGAGCAGTACTTC. It encodes CASSLAREQYF.